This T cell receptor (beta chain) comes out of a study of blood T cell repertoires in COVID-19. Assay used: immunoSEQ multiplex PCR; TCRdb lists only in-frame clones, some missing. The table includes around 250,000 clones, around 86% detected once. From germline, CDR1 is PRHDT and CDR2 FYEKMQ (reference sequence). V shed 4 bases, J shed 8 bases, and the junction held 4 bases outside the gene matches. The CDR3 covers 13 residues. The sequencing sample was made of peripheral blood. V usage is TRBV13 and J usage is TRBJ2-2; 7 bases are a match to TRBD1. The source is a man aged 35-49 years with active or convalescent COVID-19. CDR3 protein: CASSSYRGGELFF. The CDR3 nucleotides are TGTGCCAGCAGCTCATACAGGGGTGGGGAGCTGTTTTTT.